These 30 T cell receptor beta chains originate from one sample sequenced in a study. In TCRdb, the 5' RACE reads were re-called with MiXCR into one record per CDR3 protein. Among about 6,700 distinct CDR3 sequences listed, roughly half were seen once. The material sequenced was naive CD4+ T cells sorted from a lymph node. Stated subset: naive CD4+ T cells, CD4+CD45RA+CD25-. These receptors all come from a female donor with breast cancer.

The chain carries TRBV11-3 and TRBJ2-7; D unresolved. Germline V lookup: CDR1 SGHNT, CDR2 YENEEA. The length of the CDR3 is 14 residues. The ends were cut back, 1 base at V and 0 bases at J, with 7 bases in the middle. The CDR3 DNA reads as TGTGCCAGCAGCTTAGGGGCCAACTCCTACGAGCAGTACTTC. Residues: CASSLGANSYEQYF.

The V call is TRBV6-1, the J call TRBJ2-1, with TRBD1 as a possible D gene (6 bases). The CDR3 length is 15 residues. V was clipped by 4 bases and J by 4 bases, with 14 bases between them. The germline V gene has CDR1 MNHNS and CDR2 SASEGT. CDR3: CASSGTAAGYNEQFF. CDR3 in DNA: TGTGCCAGCAGTGGGACAGCTGCCGGATACAATGAGCAGTTCTTC.

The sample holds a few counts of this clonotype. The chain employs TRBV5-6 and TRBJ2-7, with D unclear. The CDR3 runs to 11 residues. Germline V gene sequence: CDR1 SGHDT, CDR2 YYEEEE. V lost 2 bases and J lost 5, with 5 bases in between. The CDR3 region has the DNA TGTGCCAGCAGCTTTTACGACGAGCAGTACTTC. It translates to CASSFYDEQYF.

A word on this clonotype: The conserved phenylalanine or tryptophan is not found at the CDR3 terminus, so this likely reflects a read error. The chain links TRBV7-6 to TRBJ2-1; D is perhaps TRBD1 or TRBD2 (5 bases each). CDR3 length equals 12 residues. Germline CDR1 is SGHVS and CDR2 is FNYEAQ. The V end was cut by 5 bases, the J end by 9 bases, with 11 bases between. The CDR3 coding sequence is TGTGCCAGCAGCCAAAGTGGGGGTGAGCAGTTCTCC. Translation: CASSQSGGEQFS.

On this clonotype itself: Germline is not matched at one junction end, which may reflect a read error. CDR3 sequence: CASSARGTLSYEQYF. The CDR3 nucleotides are TGTGCTAGCAGCGCCCGTGGGACATTATCCTACGAGCAGTACTTC. The rearrangement uses TRBV7-7 and TRBJ2-7; TRBD1 might be the D (6 bases). Germline V lookup: CDR1 SSHAT, CDR2 FNYEAQ (reference sequence). CDR3 length: 15 residues. Supplemented by reference TRBV7-7 and TRBJ2-7, the full variable domain reads GAGVSQSPRYKVTKRGQDVTLRCDPISSHATLYWYQQALGQGPEFLTYFNYEAQPDKSGLPSDRFSAERPEGSISTLTIQRTEQRDSAMYRCASSARGTLSYEQYFGPGTRLTVT.

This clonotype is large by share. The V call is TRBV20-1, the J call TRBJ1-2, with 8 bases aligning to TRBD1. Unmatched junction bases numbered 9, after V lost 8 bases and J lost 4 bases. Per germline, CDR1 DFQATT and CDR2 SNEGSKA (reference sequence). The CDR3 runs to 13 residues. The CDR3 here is CSSNPTGGYGYTF. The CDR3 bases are TGCAGTTCAAATCCAACAGGGGGCTATGGCTACACCTTC.

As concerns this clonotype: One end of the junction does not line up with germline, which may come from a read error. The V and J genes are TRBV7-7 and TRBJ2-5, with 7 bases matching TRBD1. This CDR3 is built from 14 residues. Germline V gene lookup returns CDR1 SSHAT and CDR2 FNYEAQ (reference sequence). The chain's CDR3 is CASSRGQVPETQYF. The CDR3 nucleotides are TGTGCTAGCAGCCGAGGACAGGTTCCTGAGACCCAGTACTTC.

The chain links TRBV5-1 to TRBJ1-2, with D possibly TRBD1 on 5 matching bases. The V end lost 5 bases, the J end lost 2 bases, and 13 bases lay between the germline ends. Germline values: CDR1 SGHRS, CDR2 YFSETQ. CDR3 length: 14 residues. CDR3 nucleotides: TGCGCCAGCAGTCGGGGACGCGGGAACTATGGCTACACCTTC. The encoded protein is CASSRGRGNYGYTF.

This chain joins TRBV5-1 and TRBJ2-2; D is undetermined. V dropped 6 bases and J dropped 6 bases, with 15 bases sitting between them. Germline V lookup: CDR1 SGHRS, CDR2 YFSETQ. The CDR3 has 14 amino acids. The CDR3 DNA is TGCGCCAGCACCCCCATAACCTCGGCCGGGGAGCTGTTTTTT. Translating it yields CASTPITSAGELFF.

In DNA, the CDR3 is TGCAGTGCTCTTGGGACTAGCGGGAGTCTTAATGAGCAGTTCTTC. This encodes CSALGTSGSLNEQFF. The rearrangement links TRBV20-1 to TRBJ2-1; 14 nucleotides line up with TRBD2. After removal of 5 bases from V and 7 bases from J, the junction contained 7 bases not matched to a gene. CDR1 DFQATT and CDR2 SNEGSKA come from the germline V gene (reference sequence). The CDR3 sequence is 15 residues long.

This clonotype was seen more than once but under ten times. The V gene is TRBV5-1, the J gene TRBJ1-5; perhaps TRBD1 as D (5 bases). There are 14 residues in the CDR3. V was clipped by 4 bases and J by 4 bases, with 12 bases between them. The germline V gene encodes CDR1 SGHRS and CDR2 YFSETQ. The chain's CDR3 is CASSPVAGNQPQHF. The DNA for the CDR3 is TGCGCCAGCAGCCCGGTGGCAGGGAATCAGCCCCAGCATTTT.

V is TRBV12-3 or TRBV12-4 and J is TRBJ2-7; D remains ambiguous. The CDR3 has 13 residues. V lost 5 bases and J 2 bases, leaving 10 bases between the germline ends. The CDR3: CASSIDLTYEQYF. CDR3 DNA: TGTGCCAGCAGTATTGATCTGACCTACGAGCAGTACTTC.

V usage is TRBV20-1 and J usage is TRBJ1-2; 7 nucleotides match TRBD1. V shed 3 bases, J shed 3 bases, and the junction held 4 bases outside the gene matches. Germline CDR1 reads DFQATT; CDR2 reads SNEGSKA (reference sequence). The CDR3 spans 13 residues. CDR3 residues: CSARTGLDYGYTF. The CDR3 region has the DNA TGCAGTGCTAGGACAGGGCTTGACTATGGCTACACCTTC.

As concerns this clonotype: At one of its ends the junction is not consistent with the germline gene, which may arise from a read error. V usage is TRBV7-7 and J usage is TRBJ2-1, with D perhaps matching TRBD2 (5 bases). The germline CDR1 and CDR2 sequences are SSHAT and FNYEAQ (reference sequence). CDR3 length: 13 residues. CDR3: CASSLARYGAQFF. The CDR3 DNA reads TGTGCTAGCAGCTTAGCGCGTTATGGAGCGCAGTTCTTC. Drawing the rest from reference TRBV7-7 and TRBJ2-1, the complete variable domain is GAGVSQSPRYKVTKRGQDVTLRCDPISSHATLYWYQQALGQGPEFLTYFNYEAQPDKSGLPSDRFSAERPEGSISTLTIQRTEQRDSAMYRCASSLARYGAQFFGPGTRLTVL.

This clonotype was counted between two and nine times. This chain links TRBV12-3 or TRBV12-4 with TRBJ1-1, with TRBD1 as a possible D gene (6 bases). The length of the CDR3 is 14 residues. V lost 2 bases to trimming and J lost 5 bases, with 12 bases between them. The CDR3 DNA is TGTGCCAGCAGTTTATCGGGGGCAGGAACTGAAGCTTTCTTT. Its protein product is CASSLSGAGTEAFF.

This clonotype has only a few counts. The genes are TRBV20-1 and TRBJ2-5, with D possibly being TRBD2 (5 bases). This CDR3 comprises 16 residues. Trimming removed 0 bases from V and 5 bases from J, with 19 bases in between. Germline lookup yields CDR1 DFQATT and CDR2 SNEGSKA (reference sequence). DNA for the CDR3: TGCAGTGCTAGAGATCTCGACGCGGGTCTCGGGGAGACCCAGTACTTC. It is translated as CSARDLDAGLGETQYF.

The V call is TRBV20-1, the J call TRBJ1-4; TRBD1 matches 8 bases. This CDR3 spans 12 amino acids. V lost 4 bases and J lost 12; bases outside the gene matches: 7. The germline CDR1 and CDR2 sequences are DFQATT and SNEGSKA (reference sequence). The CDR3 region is CSATRQGRELFF. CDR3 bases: TGCAGTGCTACACGACAGGGGAGGGAACTGTTTTTT.

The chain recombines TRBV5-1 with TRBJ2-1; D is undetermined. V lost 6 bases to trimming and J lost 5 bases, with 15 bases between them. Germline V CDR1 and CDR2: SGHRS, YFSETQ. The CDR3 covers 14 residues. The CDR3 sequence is CASTPGSDDNEQFF. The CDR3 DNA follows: TGCGCCAGCACCCCTGGGTCAGACGACAATGAGCAGTTCTTC. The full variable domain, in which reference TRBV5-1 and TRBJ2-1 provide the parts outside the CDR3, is KAGVTQTPRYLIKTRGQQVTLSCSPISGHRSVSWYQQTPGQGLQFLFEYFSETQRNKGNFPGRFSGRQFSNSRSEMNVSTLELGDSALYLCASTPGSDDNEQFFGPGTRLTVL.

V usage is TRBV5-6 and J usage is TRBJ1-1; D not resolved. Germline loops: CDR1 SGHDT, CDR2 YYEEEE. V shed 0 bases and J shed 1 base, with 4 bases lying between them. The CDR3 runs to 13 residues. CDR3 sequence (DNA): TGTGCCAGCAGCTTGGCCACGAACACTGAAGCTTTCTTT. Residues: CASSLATNTEAFF.

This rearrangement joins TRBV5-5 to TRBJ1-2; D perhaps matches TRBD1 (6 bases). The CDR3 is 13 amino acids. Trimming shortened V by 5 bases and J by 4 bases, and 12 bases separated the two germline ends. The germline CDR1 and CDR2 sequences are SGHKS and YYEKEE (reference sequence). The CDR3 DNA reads TGTGCCAGCAGGCCGGGACACCTCTATGGCTACACCTTC. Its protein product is CASRPGHLYGYTF.

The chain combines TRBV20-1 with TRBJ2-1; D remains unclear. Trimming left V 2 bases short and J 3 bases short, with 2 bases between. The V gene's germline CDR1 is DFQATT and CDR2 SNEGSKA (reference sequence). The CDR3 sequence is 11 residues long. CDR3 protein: CSARNYNEQFF. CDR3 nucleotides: TGCAGTGCTAGAAACTACAATGAGCAGTTCTTC.

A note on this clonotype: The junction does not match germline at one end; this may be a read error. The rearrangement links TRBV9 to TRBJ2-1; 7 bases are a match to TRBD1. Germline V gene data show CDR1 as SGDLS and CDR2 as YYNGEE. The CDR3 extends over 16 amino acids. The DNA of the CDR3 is TGCGCCAGCAGCGTCCGACAGGGCTCTACCTACAATGAGCAGTTGTTC. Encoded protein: CASSVRQGSTYNEQLF.

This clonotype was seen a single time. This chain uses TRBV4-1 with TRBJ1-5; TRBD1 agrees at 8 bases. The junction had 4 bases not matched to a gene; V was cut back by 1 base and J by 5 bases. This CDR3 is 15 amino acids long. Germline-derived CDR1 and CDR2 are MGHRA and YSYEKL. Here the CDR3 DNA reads TGCGCCAGCAGCCAAGGGGTACAGGGGGATCAGCCCCAGCATTTT. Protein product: CASSQGVQGDQPQHF.

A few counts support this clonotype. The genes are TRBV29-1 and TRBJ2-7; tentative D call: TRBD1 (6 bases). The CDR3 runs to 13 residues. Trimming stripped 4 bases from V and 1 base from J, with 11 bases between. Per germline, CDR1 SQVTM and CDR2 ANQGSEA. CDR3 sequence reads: CSVATGKSYEQYF. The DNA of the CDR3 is TGCAGCGTTGCTACAGGGAAGTCCTACGAGCAGTACTTC.

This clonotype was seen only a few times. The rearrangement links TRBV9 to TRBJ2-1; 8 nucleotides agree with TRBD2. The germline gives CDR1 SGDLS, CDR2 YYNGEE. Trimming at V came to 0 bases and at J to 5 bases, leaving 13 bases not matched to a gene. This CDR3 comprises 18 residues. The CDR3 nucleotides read TGTGCCAGCAGCGTAGACTCCGGGAGGGCCATTTGGGACAATGAGCAGTTCTTC. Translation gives CASSVDSGRAIWDNEQFF.

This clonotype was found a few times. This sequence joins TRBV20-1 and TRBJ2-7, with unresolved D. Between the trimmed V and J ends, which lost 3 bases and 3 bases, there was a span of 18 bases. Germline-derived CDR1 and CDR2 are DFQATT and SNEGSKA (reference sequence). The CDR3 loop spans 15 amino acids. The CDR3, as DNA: TGCAGTGCTAGGGGTCCCTGGGAAGTCGGCTACGAGCAGTACTTC. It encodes CSARGPWEVGYEQYF.

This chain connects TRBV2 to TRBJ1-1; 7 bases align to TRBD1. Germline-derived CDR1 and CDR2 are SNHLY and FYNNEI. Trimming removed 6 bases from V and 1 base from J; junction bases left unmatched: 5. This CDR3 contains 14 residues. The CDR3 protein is CASRRDSSNTEAFF. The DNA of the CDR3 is TGTGCCAGCAGAAGGGACAGTTCGAACACTGAAGCTTTCTTT.

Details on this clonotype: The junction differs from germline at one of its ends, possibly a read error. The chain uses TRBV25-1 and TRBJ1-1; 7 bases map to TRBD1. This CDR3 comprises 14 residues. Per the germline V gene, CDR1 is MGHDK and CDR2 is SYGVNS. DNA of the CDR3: TGTACCAGCAGTGAATTTGAGGGGGCGAGTCGAGCTTTCTTT. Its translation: CTSSEFEGASRAFF. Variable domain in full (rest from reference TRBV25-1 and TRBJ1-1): EADIYQTPRYLVIGTGKKITLECSQTMGHDKMYWYQQDPGMELHLIHYSYGVNSTEKGDLSSESTVSRIRTEHFPLTLESARPSHTSQYLCTSSEFEGASRAFFGQGTRLTVV.

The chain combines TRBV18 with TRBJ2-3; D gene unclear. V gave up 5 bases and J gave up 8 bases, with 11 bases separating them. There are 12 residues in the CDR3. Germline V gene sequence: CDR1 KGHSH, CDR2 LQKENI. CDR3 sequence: CASSGDMGTQYF. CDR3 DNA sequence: TGTGCCAGCTCAGGAGACATGGGTACGCAGTATTTT.

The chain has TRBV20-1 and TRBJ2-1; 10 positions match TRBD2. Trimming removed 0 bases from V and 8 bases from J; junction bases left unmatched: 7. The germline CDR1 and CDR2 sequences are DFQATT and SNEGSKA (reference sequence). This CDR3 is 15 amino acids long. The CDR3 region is CSARDPGTSVYEQFF. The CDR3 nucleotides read TGCAGTGCTAGAGATCCAGGGACTAGCGTCTATGAGCAGTTCTTC.